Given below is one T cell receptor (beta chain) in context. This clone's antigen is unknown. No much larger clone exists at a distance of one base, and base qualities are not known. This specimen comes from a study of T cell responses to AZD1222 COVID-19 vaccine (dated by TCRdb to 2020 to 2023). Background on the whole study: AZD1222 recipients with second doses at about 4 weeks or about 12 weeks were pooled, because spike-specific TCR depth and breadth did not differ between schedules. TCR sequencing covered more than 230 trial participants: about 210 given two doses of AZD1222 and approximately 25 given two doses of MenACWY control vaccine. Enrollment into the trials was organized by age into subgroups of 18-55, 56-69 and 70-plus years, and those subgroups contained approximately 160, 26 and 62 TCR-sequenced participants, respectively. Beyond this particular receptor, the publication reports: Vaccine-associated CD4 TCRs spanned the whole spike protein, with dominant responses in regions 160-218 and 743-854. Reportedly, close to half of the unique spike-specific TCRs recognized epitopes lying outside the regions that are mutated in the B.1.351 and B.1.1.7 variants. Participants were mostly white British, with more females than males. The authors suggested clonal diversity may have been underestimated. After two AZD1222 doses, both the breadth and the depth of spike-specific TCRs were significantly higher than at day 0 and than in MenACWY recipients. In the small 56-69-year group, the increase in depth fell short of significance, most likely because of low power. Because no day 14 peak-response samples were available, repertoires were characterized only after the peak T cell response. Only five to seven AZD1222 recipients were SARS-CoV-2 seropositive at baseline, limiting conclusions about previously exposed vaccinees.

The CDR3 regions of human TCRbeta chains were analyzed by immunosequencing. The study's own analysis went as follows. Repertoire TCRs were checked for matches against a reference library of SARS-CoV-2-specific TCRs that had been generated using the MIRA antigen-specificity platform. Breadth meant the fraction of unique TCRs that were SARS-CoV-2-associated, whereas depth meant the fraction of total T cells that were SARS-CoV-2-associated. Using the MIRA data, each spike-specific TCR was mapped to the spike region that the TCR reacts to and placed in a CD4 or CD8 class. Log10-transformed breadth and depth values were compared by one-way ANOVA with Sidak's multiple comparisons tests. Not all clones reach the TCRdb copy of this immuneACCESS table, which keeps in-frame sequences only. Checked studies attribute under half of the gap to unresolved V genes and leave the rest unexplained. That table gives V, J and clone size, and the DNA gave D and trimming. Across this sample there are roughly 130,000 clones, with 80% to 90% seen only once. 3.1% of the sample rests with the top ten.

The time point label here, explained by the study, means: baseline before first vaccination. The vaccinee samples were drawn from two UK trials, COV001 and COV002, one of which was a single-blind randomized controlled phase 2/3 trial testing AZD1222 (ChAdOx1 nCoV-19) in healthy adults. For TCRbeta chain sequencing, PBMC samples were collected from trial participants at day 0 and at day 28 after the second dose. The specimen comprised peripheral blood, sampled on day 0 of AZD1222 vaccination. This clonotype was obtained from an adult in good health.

For the CDR3, the sequence is CASSESPGHEQYF. The DNA sequence is TGTGCCAGCAGCGAGTCGCCGGGACACGAGCAGTACTTC. This chain joins TRBV7-9 to TRBJ2-7; the D segment is perhaps TRBD1 or TRBD2, each sharing 5 matched bases. V is pared back by 5 bases and J by 5 bases, with 13 bases lying between the germline termini. The CDR3 has 13 amino acids, counting the end cysteine and phenylalanine. The kept DNA is CDR3 alone, 39 bases in frame from the first base. CDR1 and CDR2 were assigned from the germline V gene (reference sequence) as SEHNR and FQNEAQ.